A single TCR beta chain is shown here with its context. Antigen specificity is unknown. TRB cDNA was prepared as libraries by UMI-labeled 5' RACE. TCRdb re-analyzed the 5' RACE reads; it lists each CDR3 protein once, without DNA. Its table lists 130,000 or so distinct CDR3 sequences. The data derive from a study of CXCR3-negative and CXCR3-positive naive CD8 T cells. Whole-study results and caveats: Most assays used freshly isolated PBMCs, as cryopreservation partially reduced CXCR3. Each naive subset displayed comparably high diversity, whereas memory CD8+ cells displayed much lower diversity. In CXCR3-positive naive cells, the TRB CDR3s were more hydrophobic than in CXCR3-negative naive cells. Memory cells differed in TRBV-TRBJ usage, but naive CXCR3-negative and CXCR3-positive cells had similar usage.

The germline CDR1 and CDR2 sequences are SGHRS and YFSETQ. The CDR3 has 15 residues. This clonotype originated in a human donor in good health. Some clones in this sample may be carry-over from other donors' samples. Specimen: naive CXCR3+ CD8+ T cells from blood. Subset described: CD45RO-CCR7+CD27+CD95- naive CD8+ T cells expressing CXCR3 (TNR3+). J is TRBJ2-3 and V is TRBV5-1; no DNA is available, so the TRBD2 call from TCRdb remains unchecked. The CDR3 sequence is CASSEELAGGDTQYF. Complete variable domain (other parts from reference TRBV5-1 and TRBJ2-3): KAGVTQTPRYLIKTRGQQVTLSCSPISGHRSVSWYQQTPGQGLQFLFEYFSETQRNKGNFPGRFSGRQFSNSRSEMNVSTLELGDSALYLCASSEELAGGDTQYFGPGTRLTVL.